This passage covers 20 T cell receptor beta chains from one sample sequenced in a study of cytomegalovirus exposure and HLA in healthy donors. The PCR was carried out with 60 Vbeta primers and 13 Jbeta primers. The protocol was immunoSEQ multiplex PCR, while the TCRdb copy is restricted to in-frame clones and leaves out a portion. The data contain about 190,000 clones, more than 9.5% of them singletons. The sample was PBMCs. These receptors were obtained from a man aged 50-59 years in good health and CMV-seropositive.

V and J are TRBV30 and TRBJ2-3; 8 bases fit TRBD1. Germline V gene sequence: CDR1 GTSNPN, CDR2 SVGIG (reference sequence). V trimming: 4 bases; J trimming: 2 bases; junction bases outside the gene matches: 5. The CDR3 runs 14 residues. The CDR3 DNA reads TGTGCCTGGACTTGGGGACAGGTCACAGATACGCAGTATTTT. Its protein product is CAWTWGQVTDTQYF.

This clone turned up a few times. Here the CDR3 DNA reads TGTGCCAGCAGCGCGGGACTAGCGGGGGGCACGAAAAGGGACACCGGGGAGCTGTTTTTT. Amino acid sequence: CASSAGLAGGTKRDTGELFF. V gene TRBV13 combines with J gene TRBJ2-2, with 15 bases fitting TRBD2. CDR3 length: 20 residues. CDR1 PRHDT and CDR2 FYEKMQ come from the germline V gene (reference sequence). V shed 5 bases, J shed 3 bases, and the junction held 13 bases outside the gene matches. The full variable domain, completed using reference TRBV13 and TRBJ2-2, is AAGVIQSPRHLIKEKRETATLKCYPIPRHDTVYWYQQGPGQDPQFLISFYEKMQSDKGSIPDRFSAQQFSDYHSELNMSSLELGDSALYFCASSAGLAGGTKRDTGELFFGEGSRLTVL.

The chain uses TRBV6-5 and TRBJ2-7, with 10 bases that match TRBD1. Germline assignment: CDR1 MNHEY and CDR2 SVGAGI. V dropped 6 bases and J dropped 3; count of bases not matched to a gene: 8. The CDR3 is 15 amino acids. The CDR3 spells CASRPYRDRGYEQYF. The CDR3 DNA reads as TGTGCCAGCAGGCCTTACCGGGACAGGGGCTACGAGCAGTACTTC.

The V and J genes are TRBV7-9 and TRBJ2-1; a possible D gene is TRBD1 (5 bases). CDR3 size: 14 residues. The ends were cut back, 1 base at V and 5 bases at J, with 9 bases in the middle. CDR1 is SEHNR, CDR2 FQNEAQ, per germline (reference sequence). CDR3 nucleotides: TGTGCCAGCAGCTTAGAAGCAGGGCACAATGAGCAGTTCTTC. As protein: CASSLEAGHNEQFF.

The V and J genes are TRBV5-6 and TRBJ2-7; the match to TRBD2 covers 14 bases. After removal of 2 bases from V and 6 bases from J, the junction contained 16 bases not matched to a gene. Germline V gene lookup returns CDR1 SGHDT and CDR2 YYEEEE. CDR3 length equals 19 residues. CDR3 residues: CASSFRQPRTSGGRGEQYV. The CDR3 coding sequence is TGTGCCAGCAGCTTTCGACAGCCCCGGACTAGCGGGGGGCGGGGCGAGCAGTACGTC.

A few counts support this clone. The CDR3 region has the DNA TGTGCCAGCAGCCAAGACGTATCGGGGACAGGGGGCGAGACCGGGGAGCTGTTTTTT. It is translated as CASSQDVSGTGGETGELFF. The genes are TRBV14 and TRBJ2-2, with 12 bases identical to TRBD1. V trimming: 0 bases; J trimming: 5 bases; junction bases outside the gene matches: 10. Germline CDR1 and CDR2: SGHDN and FVKESK. The CDR3 runs 19 residues.

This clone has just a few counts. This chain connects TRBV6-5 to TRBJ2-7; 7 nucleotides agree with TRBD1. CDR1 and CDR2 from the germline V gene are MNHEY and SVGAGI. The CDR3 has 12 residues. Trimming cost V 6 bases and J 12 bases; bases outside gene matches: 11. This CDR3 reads CASRTYPGQTYF. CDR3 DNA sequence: TGTGCCAGCAGGACATATCCGGGACAGACGTACTTC.

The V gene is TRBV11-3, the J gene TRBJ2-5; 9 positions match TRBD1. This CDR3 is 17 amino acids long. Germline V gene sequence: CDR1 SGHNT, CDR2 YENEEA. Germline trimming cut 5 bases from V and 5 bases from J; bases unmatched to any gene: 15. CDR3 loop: CASSVGQGMRAGETQYF. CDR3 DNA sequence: TGTGCCAGCAGCGTGGGACAGGGTATGAGAGCCGGGGAGACCCAGTACTTC.

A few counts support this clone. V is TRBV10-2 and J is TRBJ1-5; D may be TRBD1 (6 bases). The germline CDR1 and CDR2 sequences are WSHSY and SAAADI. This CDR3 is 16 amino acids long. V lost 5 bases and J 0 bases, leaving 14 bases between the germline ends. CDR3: CASSPGHLSSNQPQHF. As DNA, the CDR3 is TGCGCCAGCAGTCCGGGACACCTCTCTAGCAATCAGCCCCAGCATTTT.

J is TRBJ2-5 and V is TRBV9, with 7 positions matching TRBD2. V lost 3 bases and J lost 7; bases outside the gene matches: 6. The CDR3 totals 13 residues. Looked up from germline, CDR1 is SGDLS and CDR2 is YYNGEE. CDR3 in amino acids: CASSELAFATQYF. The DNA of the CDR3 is TGTGCCAGCAGCGAACTAGCGTTTGCGACCCAGTACTTC.

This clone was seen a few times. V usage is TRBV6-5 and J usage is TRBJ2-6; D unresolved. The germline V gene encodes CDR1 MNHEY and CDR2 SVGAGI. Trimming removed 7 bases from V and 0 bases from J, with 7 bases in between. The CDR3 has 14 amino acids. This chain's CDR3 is CASTRVSGANVLTF. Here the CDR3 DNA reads TGTGCCAGCACGAGAGTCTCTGGGGCCAACGTCCTGACTTTC.

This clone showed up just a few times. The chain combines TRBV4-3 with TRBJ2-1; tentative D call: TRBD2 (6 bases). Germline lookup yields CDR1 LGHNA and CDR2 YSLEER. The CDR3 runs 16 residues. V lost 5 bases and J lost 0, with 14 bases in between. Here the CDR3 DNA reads TGCGCCAGCAGCGGATTGGGACTGAGCTCCTACAATGAGCAGTTCTTC. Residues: CASSGLGLSSYNEQFF.

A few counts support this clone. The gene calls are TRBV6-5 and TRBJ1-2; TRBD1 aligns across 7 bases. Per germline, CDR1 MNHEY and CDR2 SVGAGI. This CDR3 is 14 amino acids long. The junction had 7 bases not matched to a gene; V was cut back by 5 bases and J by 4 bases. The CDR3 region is CASSPGTAAYGYTF. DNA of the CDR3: TGTGCCAGCAGTCCCGGGACAGCTGCCTATGGCTACACCTTC.

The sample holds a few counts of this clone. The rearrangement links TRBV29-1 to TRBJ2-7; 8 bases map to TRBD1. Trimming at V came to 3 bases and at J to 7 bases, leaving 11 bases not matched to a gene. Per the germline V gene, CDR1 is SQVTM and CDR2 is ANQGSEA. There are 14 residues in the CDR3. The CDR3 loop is CSVDFQGAVGEQYF. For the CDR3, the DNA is TGCAGCGTTGATTTCCAGGGGGCGGTTGGTGAGCAGTACTTC.

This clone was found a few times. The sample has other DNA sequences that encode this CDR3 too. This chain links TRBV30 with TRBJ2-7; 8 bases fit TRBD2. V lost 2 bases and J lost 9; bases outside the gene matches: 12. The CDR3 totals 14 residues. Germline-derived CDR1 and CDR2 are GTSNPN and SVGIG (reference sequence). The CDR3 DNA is TGTGCCTGGAGTAGGAGCGGGGGCGCCCCGGGGCAGTACTTC. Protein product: CAWSRSGGAPGQYF.

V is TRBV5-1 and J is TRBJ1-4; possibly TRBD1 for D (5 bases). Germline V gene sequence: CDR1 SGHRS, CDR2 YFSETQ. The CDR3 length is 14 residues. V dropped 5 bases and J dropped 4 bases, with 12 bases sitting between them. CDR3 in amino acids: CASSRQPDNEKLFF. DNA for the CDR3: TGCGCCAGCAGTCGACAGCCGGATAATGAAAAACTGTTTTTT.

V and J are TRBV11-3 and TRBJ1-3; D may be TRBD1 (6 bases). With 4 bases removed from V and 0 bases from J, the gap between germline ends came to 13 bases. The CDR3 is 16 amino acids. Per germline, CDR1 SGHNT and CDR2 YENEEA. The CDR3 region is CASSSGQLSSGNTIYF. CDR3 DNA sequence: TGTGCCAGCAGCTCCGGACAGCTTAGCTCTGGAAACACCATATATTTT.

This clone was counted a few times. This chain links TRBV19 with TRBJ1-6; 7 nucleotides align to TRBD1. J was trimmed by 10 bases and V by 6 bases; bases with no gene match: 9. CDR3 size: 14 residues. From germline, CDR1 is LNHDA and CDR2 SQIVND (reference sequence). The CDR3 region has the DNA TGTGCCAGTAGAAGGGGGCAGGGCGAGTCACCCCTCCACTTT. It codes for CASRRGQGESPLHF.

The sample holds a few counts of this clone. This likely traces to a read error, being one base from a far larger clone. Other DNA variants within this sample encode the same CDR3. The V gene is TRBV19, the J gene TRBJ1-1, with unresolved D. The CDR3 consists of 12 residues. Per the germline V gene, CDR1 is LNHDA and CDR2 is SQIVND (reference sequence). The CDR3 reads CASGLEGTEAFF. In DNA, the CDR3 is TGTGCCAGTGGATTAGAGGGCACTGAAGCTTTCTTC. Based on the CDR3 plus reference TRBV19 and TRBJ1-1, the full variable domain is DGGITQSPKYLFRKEGQNVTLSCEQNLNHDAMYWYRQDPGQGLRLIYYSQIVNDFQKGDIAEGYSVSREKKESFPLTVTSAQKNPTAFYLCASGLEGTEAFFGQGTRLTVV.

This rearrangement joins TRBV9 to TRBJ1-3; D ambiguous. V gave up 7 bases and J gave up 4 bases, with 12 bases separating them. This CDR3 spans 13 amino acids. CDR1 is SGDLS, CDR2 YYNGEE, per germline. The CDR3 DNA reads TGTGCCAGCCAAAGGTTACAGGGAAACACCATATATTTT. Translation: CASQRLQGNTIYF.